The 30 T cell receptor beta chains reported below all come from one sample, sequenced in a study of a mutant IDH1 vaccine in newly diagnosed glioma. Time point described: week 23, last vaccination. Doses comprised 300 ug of mutant IDH1 20-mer peptide each, plus topical imiquimod. The antigens for these receptors are not known. Some clones are missing from TCRdb's copy, which holds only in-frame ones; the method was immunoSEQ multiplex PCR. Among 82,000 or so clones listed, roughly 85% were seen once. The specimen comprised PBMCs, sampled from a glioma patient whose treatment included an IDH1 peptide vaccine. The receptors here all came from a young man with glioma. Some clones in this sample may be carry-over from other donors' samples.

The table lists this clone with a few counts. This chain uses TRBV5-1 with TRBJ1-6; TRBD1 matches 9 bases. Losses at the gene ends were 1 base for V and 9 bases for J; bases not matched to a gene: 2. CDR3 length: 14 residues. CDR1 is SGHRS, CDR2 YFSETQ, per germline. The CDR3 region has the DNA TGCGCCAGCAGCTTGACAGGGGGCAGTTCACCCCTCCACTTT. Protein: CASSLTGGSSPLHF.

V usage is TRBV12-5 and J usage is TRBJ2-7; unclear D gene. The CDR3 is made up of 11 amino acids. The V gene lost 5 bases and the J gene lost 2 bases, with 4 bases spanning the gap. CDR1 and CDR2 from the germline V gene are LGHNT and FRNRAP. For the CDR3, the DNA is TGTGCTAGTGGTCATCCCTACGAGCAGTACTTC. It specifies CASGHPYEQYF.

The chain carries TRBV6-5 and TRBJ1-2; D is possibly TRBD1 (5 bases). The CDR3 consists of 14 residues. Trimming took 2 bases from V and 8 from J, leaving 15 bases between them. The germline gives CDR1 MNHEY, CDR2 SVGAGI. The CDR3 protein is CASSYIVQGPGYTF. As DNA, the CDR3 is TGTGCCAGCAGTTACATCGTGCAGGGCCCGGGCTACACCTTC.

This clone was counted between two and nine times. This rearrangement joins TRBV19 to TRBJ2-2; D is uncertain. V was trimmed by 3 bases and J by 4 bases, leaving 12 bases between them. CDR3 length equals 15 residues. Germline loops: CDR1 LNHDA, CDR2 SQIVND (reference sequence). The CDR3 coding sequence is TGTGCCAGTAGTATCGGATTGACAACCACCGGGGAGCTGTTTTTT. It encodes CASSIGLTTTGELFF. The full variable domain, completed using reference TRBV19 and TRBJ2-2, is DGGITQSPKYLFRKEGQNVTLSCEQNLNHDAMYWYRQDPGQGLRLIYYSQIVNDFQKGDIAEGYSVSREKKESFPLTVTSAQKNPTAFYLCASSIGLTTTGELFFGEGSRLTVL.

For this clone: Other DNA sequences within the sample encode an identical CDR3. V gene TRBV5-1 combines with J gene TRBJ1-5; a possible D gene is TRBD1 (6 bases). The CDR3 has 14 amino acids. V lost 4 bases, J lost 5 bases, and 13 bases lay in between. Germline V gene lookup returns CDR1 SGHRS and CDR2 YFSETQ. The CDR3 nucleotides read TGCGCCAGCAGCCCCACAGGGTACGATCAGCCCCAGCATTTT. It is translated as CASSPTGYDQPQHF.

This rearrangement joins TRBV30 to TRBJ1-3; TRBD1 is a possible D gene (5 bases). CDR3 length: 15 amino acids. Germline CDR1 GTSNPN, CDR2 SVGIG (reference sequence). V lost 2 bases and J lost 0, with 11 bases in between. The CDR3 DNA reads TGTGCCTGGAGTCGAGGGACGCCCTCTGGAAACACCATATATTTT. Protein product: CAWSRGTPSGNTIYF.

The rearrangement joins TRBV4-1 to TRBJ1-1; D remains unclear. The CDR3 extends over 14 amino acids. V shed 2 bases and J shed 6 bases, with 13 bases lying between them. Germline lookup yields CDR1 MGHRA and CDR2 YSYEKL. CDR3 sequence reads: CASSQIYSHAEAFF. The CDR3 coding sequence is TGCGCCAGCAGCCAAATTTACTCTCACGCTGAAGCTTTCTTT.

The V and J genes are TRBV5-1 and TRBJ2-1, with no clear D. V dropped 4 bases and J dropped 8 bases, with 10 bases sitting between them. Germline values: CDR1 SGHRS, CDR2 YFSETQ. CDR3 length: 12 amino acids. The CDR3 spells CASSLGLDEQFF. The CDR3 DNA reads TGCGCCAGCAGCCTCGGGTTGGATGAGCAGTTCTTC.

The CDR3 spells CASRLTGGVQPQHF. In nucleotides, the CDR3 is TGTGCCAGCAGGTTGACAGGGGGCGTCCAGCCCCAGCATTTT. The chain employs TRBV6-5 and TRBJ1-5, with 10 bases fitting TRBD1. Germline assignment: CDR1 MNHEY and CDR2 SVGAGI. This CDR3 has 14 residues. The V gene end was trimmed by 6 bases and the J gene end by 7 bases; junction bases not matched to a gene: 6.

This clone was recorded only once. This chain uses TRBV9 with TRBJ2-1; 12 nucleotides align to TRBD2. The CDR3 has 16 amino acids. Trimming cost V 3 bases and J 7 bases; bases outside gene matches: 8. Germline V gene lookup returns CDR1 SGDLS and CDR2 YYNGEE. The CDR3 loop is CASSALAGGPGNEQFF. CDR3 DNA sequence: TGTGCCAGCAGCGCCCTAGCGGGAGGGCCGGGAAATGAGCAGTTCTTC.

V gene TRBV6-1 combines with J gene TRBJ1-4; D perhaps matches TRBD1 (6 bases). There are 15 residues in the CDR3. CDR1 is MNHNS and CDR2 is SASEGT in the germline V gene. Trimming cost V 6 bases and J 4 bases, with 15 bases left between them. The CDR3 DNA follows: TGTGCCAGCAGAGGGGGGCAGGCTGGTAATGAAAAACTGTTTTTT. It specifies CASRGGQAGNEKLFF.

This clone was seen a few times. DNA for the CDR3: TGTGCCAGCAGTTTGAACAGGGGTAGGGATGGCTACACCTTC. This encodes CASSLNRGRDGYTF. The chain links TRBV27 to TRBJ1-2, with 7 bases that match TRBD1. This CDR3 comprises 14 residues. The V and J ends lost 3 bases and 6 bases, in that order; junction bases with no gene match: 7. In germline, CDR1 is MNHEY, CDR2 SMNVEV (reference sequence).

This clone qualifies as medium-sized. V is TRBV11-2 and J is TRBJ1-1, with 11 bases lining up with TRBD1. This CDR3 has 14 residues. Trimming removed 6 bases from V and 5 bases from J; junction bases left unmatched: 5. Looked up from germline, CDR1 is SGHAT and CDR2 is FQNNGV. CDR3 nucleotide sequence: TGTGCCAGCAGAGGGACAGGGGGTCAGACTGAAGCTTTCTTT. Amino acids: CASRGTGGQTEAFF.

The rearrangement links TRBV10-2 to TRBJ2-1; tentatively, D is TRBD1 or TRBD2 (5 bases each). The CDR3 has 14 amino acids. Deletions cut 6 bases from V and 0 bases from J, with 9 bases between. Germline V gene data show CDR1 as WSHSY and CDR2 as SAAADI. CDR3 nucleotides: TGCGCCAGCAGAAGGGACGGCTCCTACAATGAGCAGTTCTTC. Translating gives CASRRDGSYNEQFF.

This chain uses TRBV19 with TRBJ2-1; 7 nucleotides line up with TRBD2. CDR1 is LNHDA, CDR2 SQIVND, per germline (reference sequence). Trimming removed 3 bases from V and 9 bases from J; junction bases left unmatched: 11. This CDR3 contains 15 residues. The CDR3 sequence: CASSMLGAGYSEQFF. The CDR3 nucleotides are TGTGCCAGTAGTATGTTGGGAGCGGGGTACTCTGAGCAGTTCTTC. Full variable domain (outside the CDR3, taken from reference TRBV19 and TRBJ2-1): DGGITQSPKYLFRKEGQNVTLSCEQNLNHDAMYWYRQDPGQGLRLIYYSQIVNDFQKGDIAEGYSVSREKKESFPLTVTSAQKNPTAFYLCASSMLGAGYSEQFFGPGTRLTVL.

The chain carries TRBV28 and TRBJ1-5; D is uncertain. Germline CDR1 reads MDHEN; CDR2 reads SYDVKM. V was clipped by 1 base and J by 4 bases, with 8 bases between them. This CDR3 is built from 14 residues. For the CDR3, the DNA is TGTGCCAGCAGTTTATACGAGACGAATCAGCCCCAGCATTTT. Translating gives CASSLYETNQPQHF.

The chain carries TRBV28 and TRBJ2-3; D may be TRBD2 (5 bases). Germline assignment: CDR1 MDHEN and CDR2 SYDVKM. CDR3 size: 12 residues. Trimming removed 3 bases at V and 6 bases at J, with 7 bases between. DNA of the CDR3: TGTGCCAGCAGTTTGACGGGGGATACGCAGTATTTT. Encoded protein: CASSLTGDTQYF. Combining the CDR3 with reference TRBV28 and TRBJ2-3 gives the whole variable domain DVKVTQSSRYLVKRTGEKVFLECVQDMDHENMFWYRQDPGLGLRLIYFSYDVKMKEKGDIPEGYSVSREKKERFSLILESASTNQTSMYLCASSLTGDTQYFGPGTRLTVL.

The rearrangement uses TRBV6-1 and TRBJ2-3; TRBD2 matches 12 bases. CDR1 MNHNS and CDR2 SASEGT come from the germline V gene. V was pared by 4 bases and J by 4 bases, with 6 bases of the junction left unmatched. This CDR3 spans 16 amino acids. This chain's CDR3 is CASSVTSGRPSDTQYF. The DNA of the CDR3 is TGTGCCAGCAGTGTCACTAGCGGGAGGCCATCAGATACGCAGTATTTT.

This chain uses TRBV28 with TRBJ2-4; the D is unclear. Per germline, CDR1 MDHEN and CDR2 SYDVKM. The CDR3 covers 16 residues. V dropped 1 base and J dropped 1 base, with 11 bases sitting between them. CDR3 region: CASSLSWMSAKNIQYF. The CDR3 DNA reads TGTGCCAGCAGTTTATCGTGGATGTCGGCCAAAAACATTCAGTACTTC.

The chain couples TRBV5-5 to TRBJ1-1; 8 bases are a match to TRBD1. The CDR3 extends over 14 amino acids. Germline CDR1 SGHKS, CDR2 YYEKEE (reference sequence). V gave up 4 bases and J gave up 3 bases; unmatched junction bases: 5. The CDR3 reads CASSGYRGDTEAFF. The CDR3 coding sequence is TGTGCCAGCAGCGGCTACAGGGGGGACACTGAAGCTTTCTTT.

This chain joins TRBV5-1 and TRBJ2-1; D uncertain. Trimming pared 0 bases from V and 0 bases from J, leaving 4 bases between. Germline CDR1 reads SGHRS; CDR2 reads YFSETQ. This CDR3 is 14 amino acids long. CDR3 DNA: TGCGCCAGCAGCTTGGCCAGCTCCTACAATGAGCAGTTCTTC. Translation: CASSLASSYNEQFF.

This clone turned up a few times. The chain combines TRBV5-4 with TRBJ1-1; D may be TRBD1 (5 bases). CDR3 length: 14 amino acids. Germline CDR1 reads SGHNT; CDR2 reads YYREEE (reference sequence). Trimming removed 4 bases from V and 6 bases from J, with 16 bases in between. The CDR3 loop reads CASSPEVGVAEAFF. In DNA, the CDR3 is TGTGCCAGCAGCCCTGAGGTGGGGGTCGCTGAAGCTTTCTTT. Filled out from reference TRBV5-4 and TRBJ1-1, the complete variable domain reads ETGVTQSPTHLIKTRGQQVTLRCSSQSGHNTVSWYQQALGQGPQFIFQYYREEENGRGNFPPRFSGLQFPNYSSELNVNALELDDSALYLCASSPEVGVAEAFFGQGTRLTVV.

The sample holds a few counts of this clone. J is TRBJ1-1 and V is TRBV18, with a weak D call TRBD1 (5 bases). V was shortened by 5 bases and J by 8 bases, with 9 bases between the two germline ends. This CDR3 comprises 11 residues. Germline lookup yields CDR1 KGHSH and CDR2 LQKENI. CDR3 in amino acids: CASSTREEAFF. The CDR3 nucleotides are TGTGCCAGCTCAACCAGGGAGGAAGCTTTCTTT. Complete variable domain (other parts from reference TRBV18 and TRBJ1-1): NAGVMQNPRHLVRRRGQEARLRCSPMKGHSHVYWYRQLPEEGLKFMVYLQKENIIDESGMPKERFSAEFPKEGPSILRIQQVVRGDSAAYFCASSTREEAFFGQGTRLTVV.

As regards this clone: This sample includes further DNA sequences coding for the same CDR3. The chain recombines TRBV29-1 with TRBJ2-2; TRBD2 might be the D (6 bases). There are 14 residues in the CDR3. Trimming removed 4 bases at V and 1 base at J, with 10 bases between. Germline-derived CDR1 and CDR2 are SQVTM and ANQGSEA. The DNA of the CDR3 is TGCAGCGTTGTGCGGGAACGGAACACCGGGGAGCTGTTTTTT. Protein product: CSVVRERNTGELFF.

This chain connects TRBV27 to TRBJ1-4; D perhaps matches TRBD1 (5 bases). Germline V CDR1 and CDR2: MNHEY, SMNVEV (reference sequence). CDR3 size: 16 residues. V gave up 5 bases and J gave up 3 bases, with 16 bases separating them. The CDR3 sequence: CASSVGLLAANEKLFF. The CDR3 DNA reads TGTGCCAGCAGTGTGGGACTCCTGGCGGCTAATGAAAAACTGTTTTTT.

This clone has just one count. This chain connects TRBV6-5 to TRBJ1-2; the D gene is possibly TRBD1 (6 bases). Trimming cost V 2 bases and J 3 bases, with 7 bases left between them. The CDR3 is 13 amino acids. Germline-derived CDR1 and CDR2 are MNHEY and SVGAGI. CDR3 region: CASSYGTHYGYTF. In DNA, the CDR3 is TGTGCCAGCAGTTACGGGACACACTATGGCTACACCTTC.

In nucleotides, the CDR3 is TGTGCCAGCAGTGAAGCCCGGGGGTGGGTTCAGTACTTC. It encodes CASSEARGWVQYF. The chain has TRBV2 and TRBJ2-4, with D possibly TRBD2 on 6 matching bases. The V gene lost 0 bases and the J gene lost 11 bases, with 11 bases spanning the gap. The germline gives CDR1 SNHLY, CDR2 FYNNEI. CDR3 length: 13 amino acids. Based on the CDR3 plus reference TRBV2 and TRBJ2-4, the full variable domain is EPEVTQTPSHQVTQMGQEVILRCVPISNHLYFYWYRQILGQKVEFLVSFYNNEISEKSEIFDDQFSVERPDGSNFTLKIRSTKLEDSAMYFCASSEARGWVQYFGAGTRLSVL.

This chain connects TRBV29-1 to TRBJ1-2; the match to TRBD1 covers 8 bases. Trimming cost V 6 bases and J 4 bases; bases outside gene matches: 10. Germline assignment: CDR1 SQVTM and CDR2 ANQGSEA. The length of the CDR3 is 14 residues. For the CDR3, the DNA is TGCAGCGTCGTTTTTTTTGGGACAGGCTATGGCTACACCTTC. Translating it yields CSVVFFGTGYGYTF.

The rearrangement links TRBV9 to TRBJ2-3; D remains ambiguous. Germline V gene data show CDR1 as SGDLS and CDR2 as YYNGEE. V was clipped by 0 bases and J by 7 bases, with 12 bases between them. This CDR3 contains 14 residues. CDR3 sequence reads: CASSVGAGPYTQYF. CDR3 in DNA: TGTGCCAGCAGCGTAGGGGCAGGCCCATATACGCAGTATTTT.

The CDR3 is CASTDGTSEETQYF. The CDR3 bases are TGTGCCAGCACCGACGGGACTAGCGAAGAGACCCAGTACTTC. The gene calls are TRBV2 and TRBJ2-5; 10 nucleotides match TRBD2. This CDR3 spans 14 amino acids. Germline assignment: CDR1 SNHLY and CDR2 FYNNEI. V lost 7 bases and J lost 3; bases outside the gene matches: 5.